The next 22 T cell receptor beta chains were all read from a single sample in a study of cytomegalovirus exposure and HLA in healthy donors (TCRdb year 2017). Preparation of the library involved the immunoSEQ multiplex PCR assay. For the multiplex PCR, a mixture combining 60 forward primers for TCR Vbeta segments and 13 reverse primers for TCR Jbeta segments was used. TCRdb limited this immuneACCESS table to in-frame rearrangements with V and J called. A share of clones is missing; checked studies link under half to unresolved V genes, and the rest is unexplained. This sample lists roughly 120,000 clones; 67% were detected once. Almost 8.5% of the sample is in the top ten clones. Sequencing used PBMCs. The receptors were gathered from a man younger than 30 in good health and CMV-seropositive.

The genes are TRBV19 and TRBJ1-6; possibly TRBD1 for D (6 bases). The germline V gene has CDR1 LNHDA and CDR2 SQIVND (reference sequence). The CDR3 extends over 16 amino acids. The V gene lost 3 bases and the J gene lost 8 bases, with 17 bases spanning the gap. The chain's CDR3 is CASSMGWQGIDSPLHF. DNA for the CDR3: TGTGCCAGTAGTATGGGTTGGCAGGGGATTGATTCACCCCTCCACTTT.

The rearrangement uses TRBV11-2 and TRBJ2-3, with 11 positions matching TRBD2. V gave up 6 bases and J gave up 1 base; unmatched junction bases: 3. The CDR3 loop spans 15 amino acids. CDR1 is SGHAT and CDR2 is FQNNGV in the germline V gene. CDR3 sequence: CASRSLAGGTDTQYF. The CDR3, as DNA: TGTGCCAGCAGGTCACTAGCGGGGGGCACAGATACGCAGTATTTT.

This clone has only a few counts. The chain joins TRBV9 to TRBJ1-1; the match to TRBD1 covers 8 bases. The J segment lost 2 bases and the V segment lost 1 base, leaving 7 bases of the junction unmatched. The CDR3 is 16 residues long. The germline CDR1 and CDR2 sequences are SGDLS and YYNGEE. For the CDR3, the DNA is TGTGCCAGCAGCGTACTCCGGGACAGGCGCAACACTGAAGCTTTCTTT. Protein sequence: CASSVLRDRRNTEAFF.

The V call is TRBV7-5, the J call TRBJ2-7; the table names TRBD1, a call not compared with the DNA. TRBV7-5 is shown as a pseudogene. This CDR3 is 14 amino acids long. The CDR3, as DNA: TGTGTCAGAAGCTTAGAAACAGGGGTCTGCGAGCAGTACGTC. It specifies CVRSLETGVCEQYV.

This clone was seen a single time. J is TRBJ2-3 and V is TRBV7-3; the match to TRBD2 covers 8 bases. Germline values: CDR1 SGHTA, CDR2 FQGTGA. This CDR3 comprises 17 residues. The ends lost 5 bases at V and 2 bases at J; junction bases unmatched: 12. CDR3 DNA: TGTGCCAGCAGCCCCCGGGGGCGGGGGGAAAACACAGATACGCAGTATTTT. Protein product: CASSPRGRGENTDTQYF.

The chain is built from TRBV2 and TRBJ1-2; possible D gene TRBD1, 6 bases. Trimming pared 2 bases from V and 4 bases from J, leaving 11 bases between. CDR1 and CDR2 (germline): SNHLY, FYNNEI. The CDR3 is made up of 14 amino acids. The CDR3 spells CASSEQGSGYGYTF. CDR3 nucleotides: TGTGCCAGCAGTGAACAGGGGTCAGGCTATGGCTACACCTTC.

This clone is a singleton in its sample. CDR3 nucleotide sequence: TGTGCCAGCAGCTTATGGTTTGGCGGGACAGGGGTTCCGGGCGAGCAGTACGTC. Amino acids: CASSLWFGGTGVPGEQYV. The J gene is TRBJ2-7, the V gene TRBV7-9; TRBD1 aligns across 10 bases. Trimming took 2 bases from V and 6 from J; bases not matched to a gene: 16. The CDR3 is 18 amino acids. Germline V gives CDR1 SEHNR, CDR2 FQNEAQ (reference sequence).

This clone was detected only a few times. The chain is built from TRBV5-4 and TRBJ1-2, with 8 bases identical to TRBD1. Trimming cost V 5 bases and J 4 bases; bases outside gene matches: 7. Germline V gives CDR1 SGHNT, CDR2 YYREEE (reference sequence). The CDR3 is made up of 14 amino acids. In nucleotides, the CDR3 is TGTGCCAGCAGACCGACAGGGGAGAGCTATGGCTACACCTTC. As protein: CASRPTGESYGYTF.

This chain connects TRBV4-1 to TRBJ2-7; TRBD1 matches at 7 bases. Trimming at V came to 1 base and at J to 5 bases, leaving 8 bases not matched to a gene. Germline V CDR1 and CDR2: MGHRA, YSYEKL. This CDR3 has 15 amino acids. The CDR3 here is CASSQVRDRVHEQYF. CDR3 nucleotides: TGCGCCAGCAGCCAAGTACGTGACAGGGTCCACGAGCAGTACTTC.

This sequence joins TRBV5-4 and TRBJ2-1; 15 nucleotides align to TRBD2. J was trimmed by 9 bases and V by 6 bases; bases with no gene match: 7. This CDR3 comprises 15 residues. The germline gives CDR1 SGHNT, CDR2 YYREEE (reference sequence). This CDR3 reads CASKYQGLAGGEQFF. CDR3 DNA sequence: TGTGCCAGCAAATATCAGGGACTAGCGGGGGGTGAGCAGTTCTTC. Full variable domain (remainder filled in from reference TRBV5-4 and TRBJ2-1): ETGVTQSPTHLIKTRGQQVTLRCSSQSGHNTVSWYQQALGQGPQFIFQYYREEENGRGNFPPRFSGLQFPNYSSELNVNALELDDSALYLCASKYQGLAGGEQFFGPGTRLTVL.

This clone occurred a few times. The gene calls are TRBV2 and TRBJ2-7; D gene uncertain. The CDR3 runs 15 residues. Trimming left V 5 bases short and J 4 bases short, with 18 bases between. Germline CDR1 reads SNHLY; CDR2 reads FYNNEI. The CDR3 sequence is CASSHPGSPLYEQYV. The CDR3 DNA sequence: TGTGCCAGCAGTCACCCCGGGTCCCCACTTTACGAGCAGTACGTC.

V gene TRBV7-9 combines with J gene TRBJ1-3, with 9 bases that match TRBD1. J lost 8 bases, V lost 5 bases, and 10 bases had no gene match. In germline, CDR1 is SEHNR, CDR2 FQNEAQ (reference sequence). The CDR3 has 15 amino acids. In DNA, the CDR3 is TGTGCCAGCAGCGGTACCGGGACAGGGAGCGACACCATATATTTT. This codes for CASSGTGTGSDTIYF.

The chain uses TRBV5-4 and TRBJ1-2; 9 bases fit TRBD1. This CDR3 is 13 amino acids long. Germline lookup yields CDR1 SGHNT and CDR2 YYREEE (reference sequence). With 6 bases clipped from V and 9 bases from J, the junction kept 9 bases outside the gene matches. The CDR3 DNA reads as TGTGCCAGCACCCCCGACAGGGGGAGACGCTACACCTTC. This encodes CASTPDRGRRYTF.

The chain couples TRBV7-9 to TRBJ1-6; the D gene is possibly TRBD1 (5 bases). Germline CDR1 SEHNR, CDR2 FQNEAQ (reference sequence). The CDR3 is 14 residues long. Between the trimmed V and J ends, which lost 3 bases and 10 bases, there was a span of 13 bases. DNA of the CDR3: TGTGCCAGCAGCTTGACAGATAGCAGGTCACCCCTCCACTTT. This codes for CASSLTDSRSPLHF. The complete variable domain, with remaining parts taken from reference TRBV7-9 and TRBJ1-6, reads DTGVSQNPRHKITKRGQNVTFRCDPISEHNRLYWYRQTLGQGPEFLTYFQNEAQLEKSRLLSDRFSAERPKGSFSTLEIQRTEQGDSAMYLCASSLTDSRSPLHFGNGTRLTVT.

J is TRBJ2-7 and V is TRBV7-6; TRBD1 agrees at 8 bases. J was trimmed by 3 bases and V by 2 bases; bases with no gene match: 3. The CDR3 length is 14 residues. Germline V gives CDR1 SGHVS, CDR2 FNYEAQ. The chain's CDR3 is CASSLSGTGYEQYF. The CDR3 DNA reads as TGTGCCAGCAGCTTATCCGGGACAGGCTACGAGCAGTACTTC.

This clone was detected only a few times. The chain carries TRBV15 and TRBJ2-3; 16 bases line up with TRBD2. Germline V lookup: CDR1 LNHNV, CDR2 YYDKDF (reference sequence). The CDR3 consists of 20 residues. V lost 3 bases and J lost 3; bases outside the gene matches: 12. The CDR3 DNA sequence: TGTGCCACCAGCAGCTACTCCGGGACTAGCGGGGGGGCCAGGACAGATACGCAGTATTTT. It translates to CATSSYSGTSGGARTDTQYF.

The V and J genes are TRBV29-1 and TRBJ2-5; tentative D call: TRBD2 (6 bases). V dropped 4 bases and J dropped 2 bases, with 11 bases sitting between them. Germline CDR1 SQVTM, CDR2 ANQGSEA. The CDR3 sequence is 13 residues long. CDR3: CSVARGRQETQYF. The CDR3 DNA reads as TGCAGCGTTGCGAGAGGGAGGCAAGAGACCCAGTACTTC.

This chain links TRBV5-5 with TRBJ1-2, with D possibly matching TRBD1 (5 bases). CDR3 length equals 15 residues. CDR1 SGHKS and CDR2 YYEKEE come from the germline V gene (reference sequence). Trimming took off 0 bases at V and 4 bases at J, with 13 bases between the two ends. CDR3 sequence reads: CASSLGGQGGYGYTF. The CDR3 DNA reads TGTGCCAGCAGCTTGGGGGGCCAGGGTGGCTATGGCTACACCTTC.

CDR3 nucleotide sequence: TGCGCCAGCAGCAAATGGACAGGGATGGCAGATACGCAGTATTTT. Encoded protein: CASSKWTGMADTQYF. The chain links TRBV5-1 to TRBJ2-3, with 8 positions matching TRBD1. V trimming: 4 bases; J trimming: 4 bases; junction bases outside the gene matches: 8. The CDR3 length is 15 residues. Germline CDR1 SGHRS, CDR2 YFSETQ.

The chain recombines TRBV5-1 with TRBJ2-5, with 7 bases identical to TRBD1. The length of the CDR3 is 16 residues. CDR1 and CDR2 (germline): SGHRS, YFSETQ. Trimming cost V 4 bases and J 5 bases; bases outside gene matches: 14. The CDR3 sequence: CASSPADVGQLETQYF. The CDR3 bases are TGCGCCAGCAGCCCCGCTGATGTGGGACAGTTGGAGACCCAGTACTTC.

This clone was picked up a small number of times. The chain is built from TRBV5-6 and TRBJ2-7; possibly TRBD2 for D (6 bases). The CDR3 has 14 amino acids. Germline V gene data show CDR1 as SGHDT and CDR2 as YYEEEE. V shed 0 bases and J shed 3 bases, with 10 bases lying between them. The DNA for the CDR3 is TGTGCCAGCAGCTTGGGCGGGAAAGTCTACGAGCAGTACTTC. It translates to CASSLGGKVYEQYF.

V is TRBV6-5 and J is TRBJ2-7; D remains unclear. V was cut by 0 bases and J by 4 bases, with 13 bases left in between. Germline CDR1 and CDR2: MNHEY and SVGAGI. The CDR3 is made up of 15 amino acids. The CDR3 DNA is TGTGCCAGCAGTTACTCCGATGCAGGTTGGTACGAGCAGTACTTC. Residues: CASSYSDAGWYEQYF.